One T cell receptor (beta chain) is described in this entry. What antigen it recognizes has not been identified. Base qualities are not recorded, but no much larger clone differs from it by a single base. These data come from a study of T cell repertoires in cytomegalovirus infection (dated by TCRdb to about 2019). For the study in its entirety: Donor HLA type was relevant to the analysis, because carriage of CMV infection together with the matching HLA type was indicated by public TCR beta signatures. General findings and caveats noted by the study authors: The ex vivo response was dominated by HLA-C-restricted CMV-specific TCR beta clonotypes, which also provided the single most frequent clonotype in two of eight donors. In both this cohort and an independent cohort of more than 350 donors, the cumulative frequency of public TCR beta family members distinguished carriers of CMV infection plus the relevant HLA type.

Sequencing used an Illumina HiSeq 1500. The public reads were reprocessed in TCRdb via fastp at Q25 and MiXCR, keeping in-frame beta chains. Rows matching on CDR3 protein sequence are summarized as one entry with the most common DNA and genes. This sample gives 450,000 to 550,000 distinct CDR3 sequences in total; more than 15% of them show up just once. The biggest ten clones account for roughly a quarter of the sample. The clonotype comes from a human donor in good health (CMV status not recorded). Some clones in this sample may be carry-over from other donors' samples. Sequencing input: CD8+ T cells from PBMCs.

The nucleotide sequence reads TGTGCCGCGACTGGATCTGGGGAGCTGTTTTTT. Protein translation: CAATGSGELFF. The receptor chain draws on TRBV6-1 and TRBJ2-2; no D gene call is confident. From the cysteine through the phenylalanine, the CDR3 covers 11 amino acids. The CDR3 DNA has 33 bases and is translated from base 1. V was cut back by 11 bases and J by 8 bases, leaving a gap of 12 bases between them. Reading the germline V gene gives CDR1 MNHNS and CDR2 SASEGT.